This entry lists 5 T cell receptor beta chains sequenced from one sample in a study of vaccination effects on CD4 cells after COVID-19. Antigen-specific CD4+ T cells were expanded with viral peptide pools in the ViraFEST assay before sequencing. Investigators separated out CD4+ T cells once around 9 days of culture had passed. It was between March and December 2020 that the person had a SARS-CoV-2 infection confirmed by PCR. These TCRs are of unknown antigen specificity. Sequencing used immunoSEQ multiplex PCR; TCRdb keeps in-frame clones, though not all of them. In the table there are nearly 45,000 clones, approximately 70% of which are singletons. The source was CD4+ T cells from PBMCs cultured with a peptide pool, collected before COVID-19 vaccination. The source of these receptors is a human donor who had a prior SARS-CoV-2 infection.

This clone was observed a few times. The CDR3 loop is CASSILGGINYGYTF. Written as DNA, the CDR3 is TGTGCCAGTAGTATTCTTGGAGGGATCAACTATGGCTACACCTTC. The chain links TRBV19 to TRBJ1-2; unclear D gene. Germline assignment: CDR1 LNHDA and CDR2 SQIVND (reference sequence). The length of the CDR3 is 15 residues. With 3 bases removed from V and 2 bases from J, the gap between germline ends came to 13 bases.

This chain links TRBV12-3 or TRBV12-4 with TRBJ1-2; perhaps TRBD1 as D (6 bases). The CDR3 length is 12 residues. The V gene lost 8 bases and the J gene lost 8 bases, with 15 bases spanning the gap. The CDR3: CASGTGQYGYTF. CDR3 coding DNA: TGTGCCAGCGGTACAGGGCAATACGGCTACACCTTC.

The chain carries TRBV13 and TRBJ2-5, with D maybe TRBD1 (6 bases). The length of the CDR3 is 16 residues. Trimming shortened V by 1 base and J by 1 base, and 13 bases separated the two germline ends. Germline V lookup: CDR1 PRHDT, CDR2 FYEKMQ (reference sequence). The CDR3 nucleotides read TGTGCCAGCAGCTTAGTACGGAGAGGGGGCCAAGAGACCCAGTACTTC. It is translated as CASSLVRRGGQETQYF.

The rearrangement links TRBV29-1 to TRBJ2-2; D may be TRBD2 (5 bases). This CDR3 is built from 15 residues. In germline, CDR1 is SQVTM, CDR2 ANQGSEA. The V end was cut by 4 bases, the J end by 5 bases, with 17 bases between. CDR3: CSVGSPRGRTGELFF. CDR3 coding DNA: TGCAGCGTTGGGTCGCCCCGGGGTCGGACCGGGGAGCTGTTTTTT.

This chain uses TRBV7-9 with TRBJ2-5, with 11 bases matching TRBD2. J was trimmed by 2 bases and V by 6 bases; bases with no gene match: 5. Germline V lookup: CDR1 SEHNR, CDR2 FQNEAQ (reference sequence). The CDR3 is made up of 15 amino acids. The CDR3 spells CASRLAGVGQETQYF. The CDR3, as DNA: TGTGCCAGCAGACTAGCGGGAGTAGGGCAAGAGACCCAGTACTTC.